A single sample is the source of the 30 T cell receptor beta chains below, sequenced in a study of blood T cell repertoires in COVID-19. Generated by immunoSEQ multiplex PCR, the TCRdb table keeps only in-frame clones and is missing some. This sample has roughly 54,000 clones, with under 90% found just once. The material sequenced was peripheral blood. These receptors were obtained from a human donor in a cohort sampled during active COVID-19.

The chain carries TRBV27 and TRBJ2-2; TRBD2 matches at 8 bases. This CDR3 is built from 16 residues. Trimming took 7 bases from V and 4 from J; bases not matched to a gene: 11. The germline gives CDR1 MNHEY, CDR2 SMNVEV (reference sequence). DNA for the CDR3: TGTGCCAGCATGTCTTTTACGGCGGGGGGCACCGGGGAGCTGTTTTTT. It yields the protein CASMSFTAGGTGELFF.

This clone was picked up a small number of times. CDR3: CASSYSGSLAQPQHF. The CDR3 nucleotides are TGTGCCAGCAGTTACTCGGGGAGTTTGGCTCAGCCCCAGCATTTT. The chain carries TRBV6-6 and TRBJ1-5; D ambiguous. The ends were cut back, 0 bases at V and 6 bases at J, with 12 bases in the middle. The CDR3 extends over 15 amino acids. Germline V gene lookup returns CDR1 MNHNY and CDR2 SVGAGI (reference sequence).

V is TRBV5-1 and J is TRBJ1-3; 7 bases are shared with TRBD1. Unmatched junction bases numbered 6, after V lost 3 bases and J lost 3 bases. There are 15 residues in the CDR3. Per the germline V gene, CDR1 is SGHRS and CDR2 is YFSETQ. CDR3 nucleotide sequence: TGCGCCAGCAGCTCACAAGACAGGGTTGGAAACACCATATATTTT. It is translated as CASSSQDRVGNTIYF.

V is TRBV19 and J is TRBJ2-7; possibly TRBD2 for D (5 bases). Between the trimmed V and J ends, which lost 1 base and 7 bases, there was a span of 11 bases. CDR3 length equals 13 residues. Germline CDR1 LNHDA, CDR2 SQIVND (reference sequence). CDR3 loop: CASSIGTLKEQYF. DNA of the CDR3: TGTGCCAGTAGTATAGGGACTCTGAAAGAGCAGTACTTC.

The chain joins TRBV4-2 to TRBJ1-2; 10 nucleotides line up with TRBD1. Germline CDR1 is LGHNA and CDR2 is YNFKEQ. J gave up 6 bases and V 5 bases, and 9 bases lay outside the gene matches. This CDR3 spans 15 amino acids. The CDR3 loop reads CASSVPTGGSHGYTF. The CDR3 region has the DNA TGTGCCAGCAGCGTACCGACAGGGGGCAGCCATGGCTACACCTTC.

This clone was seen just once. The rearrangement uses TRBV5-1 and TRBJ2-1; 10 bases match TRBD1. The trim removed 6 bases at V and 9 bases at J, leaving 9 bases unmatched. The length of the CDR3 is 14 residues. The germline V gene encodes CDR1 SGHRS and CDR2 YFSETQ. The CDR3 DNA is TGCGCCAGCACCATTACGACAGGGGGCGGTGAGCAGTTCTTC. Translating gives CASTITTGGGEQFF.

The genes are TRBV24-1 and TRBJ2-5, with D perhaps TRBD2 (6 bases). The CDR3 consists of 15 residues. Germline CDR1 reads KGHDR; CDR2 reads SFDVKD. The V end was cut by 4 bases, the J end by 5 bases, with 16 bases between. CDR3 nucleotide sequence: TGTGCCACCAGTGACGCACGGGGGTCGGGGGAGACCCAGTACTTC. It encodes CATSDARGSGETQYF.

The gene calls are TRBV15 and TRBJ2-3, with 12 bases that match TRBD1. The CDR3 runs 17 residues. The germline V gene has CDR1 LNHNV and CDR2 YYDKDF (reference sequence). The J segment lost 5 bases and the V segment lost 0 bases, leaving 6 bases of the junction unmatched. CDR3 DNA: TGTGCCACCAGCAGAGAGTCGGGACAGGGGGCTAGAGATACGCAGTATTTT. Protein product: CATSRESGQGARDTQYF.

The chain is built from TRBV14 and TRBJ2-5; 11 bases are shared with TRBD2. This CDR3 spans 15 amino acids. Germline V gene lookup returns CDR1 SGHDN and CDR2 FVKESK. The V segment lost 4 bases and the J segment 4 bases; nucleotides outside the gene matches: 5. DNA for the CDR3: TGTGCCAGCAGCCTATTAGCGGGGGGGCCAGAGACCCAGTACTTC. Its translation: CASSLLAGGPETQYF.

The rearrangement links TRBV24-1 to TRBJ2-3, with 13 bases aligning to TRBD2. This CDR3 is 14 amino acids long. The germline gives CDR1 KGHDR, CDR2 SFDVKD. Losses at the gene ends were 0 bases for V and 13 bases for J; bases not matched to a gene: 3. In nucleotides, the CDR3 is TGTGCCACCAGTGATTTGACTAGCGGGGGGGTAAAGTATTTT. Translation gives CATSDLTSGGVKYF.

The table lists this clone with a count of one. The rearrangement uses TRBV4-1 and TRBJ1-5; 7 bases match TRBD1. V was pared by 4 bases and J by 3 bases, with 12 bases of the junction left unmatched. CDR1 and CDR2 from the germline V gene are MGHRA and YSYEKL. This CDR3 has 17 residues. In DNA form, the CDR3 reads TGCGCCAGCAGCCCTGGGCAGGGGGGAATTGACAATCAGCCCCAGCATTTT. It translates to CASSPGQGGIDNQPQHF.

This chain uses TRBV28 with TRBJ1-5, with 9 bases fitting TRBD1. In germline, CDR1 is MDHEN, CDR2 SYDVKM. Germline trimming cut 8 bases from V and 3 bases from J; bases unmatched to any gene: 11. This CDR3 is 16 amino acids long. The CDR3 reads CASVLGGTGHNQPQHF. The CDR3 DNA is TGTGCCAGCGTATTGGGAGGGACAGGGCACAATCAGCCCCAGCATTTT. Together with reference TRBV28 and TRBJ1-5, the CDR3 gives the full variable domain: DVKVTQSSRYLVKRTGEKVFLECVQDMDHENMFWYRQDPGLGLRLIYFSYDVKMKEKGDIPEGYSVSREKKERFSLILESASTNQTSMYLCASVLGGTGHNQPQHFGDGTRLSIL.

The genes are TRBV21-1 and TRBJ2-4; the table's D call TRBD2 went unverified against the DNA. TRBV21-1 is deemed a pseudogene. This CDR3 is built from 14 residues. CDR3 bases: TGTGCCAGCAGCAAGGGGGCGGGGGCAAACATTCAGTACTTC. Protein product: CASSKGAGANIQYF.

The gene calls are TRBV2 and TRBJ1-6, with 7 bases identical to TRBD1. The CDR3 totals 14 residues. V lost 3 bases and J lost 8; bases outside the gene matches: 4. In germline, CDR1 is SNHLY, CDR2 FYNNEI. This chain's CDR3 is CASSDQQGYSPLHF. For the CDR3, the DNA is TGTGCCAGCAGTGACCAACAGGGGTATTCACCCCTCCACTTT.

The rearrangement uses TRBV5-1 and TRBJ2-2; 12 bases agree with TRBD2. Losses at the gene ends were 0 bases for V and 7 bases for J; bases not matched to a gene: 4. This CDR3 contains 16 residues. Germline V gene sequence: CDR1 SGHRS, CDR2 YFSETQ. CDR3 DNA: TGCGCCAGCAGCTTGGTCGGACTAGCGGGATACGGGGAGCTGTTTTTT. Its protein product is CASSLVGLAGYGELFF.

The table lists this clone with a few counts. In DNA, the CDR3 is TGTGCCAGCAGCCAAACCGGGAGATACTATGGCTACACCTTC. The encoded protein is CASSQTGRYYGYTF. V and J are TRBV4-2 and TRBJ1-2; no clear D gene. Germline V CDR1 and CDR2: LGHNA, YNFKEQ. The CDR3 loop spans 14 amino acids. Trimming removed 2 bases at V and 3 bases at J, with 10 bases between.

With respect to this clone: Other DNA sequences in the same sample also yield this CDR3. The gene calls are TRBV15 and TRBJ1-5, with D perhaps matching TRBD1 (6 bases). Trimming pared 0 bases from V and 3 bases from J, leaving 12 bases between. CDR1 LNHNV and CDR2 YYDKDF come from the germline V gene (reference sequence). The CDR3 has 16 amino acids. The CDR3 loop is CATSRDRGGANQPQHF. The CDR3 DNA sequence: TGTGCCACCAGCAGAGATAGGGGGGGGGCCAATCAGCCCCAGCATTTT.

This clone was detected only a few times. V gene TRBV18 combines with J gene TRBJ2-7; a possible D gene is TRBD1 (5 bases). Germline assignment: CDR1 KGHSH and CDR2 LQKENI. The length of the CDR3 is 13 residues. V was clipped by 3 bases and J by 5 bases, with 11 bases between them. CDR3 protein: CASSPGREDEQYF. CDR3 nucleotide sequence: TGTGCCAGCTCACCGGGCAGGGAAGACGAGCAGTACTTC.

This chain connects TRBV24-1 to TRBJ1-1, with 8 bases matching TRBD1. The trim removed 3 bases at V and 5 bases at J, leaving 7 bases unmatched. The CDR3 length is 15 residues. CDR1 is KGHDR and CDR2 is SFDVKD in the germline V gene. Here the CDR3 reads CATSDVRQGRTEAFF. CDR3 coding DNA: TGTGCCACCAGTGATGTCCGACAGGGGCGAACTGAAGCTTTCTTT.

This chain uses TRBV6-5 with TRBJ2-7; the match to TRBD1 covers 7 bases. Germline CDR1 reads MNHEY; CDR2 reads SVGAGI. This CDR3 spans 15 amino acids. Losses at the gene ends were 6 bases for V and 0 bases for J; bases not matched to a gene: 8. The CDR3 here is CASRVDREYSYEQYF. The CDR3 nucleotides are TGTGCCAGCAGGGTCGACAGGGAATACTCCTACGAGCAGTACTTC.

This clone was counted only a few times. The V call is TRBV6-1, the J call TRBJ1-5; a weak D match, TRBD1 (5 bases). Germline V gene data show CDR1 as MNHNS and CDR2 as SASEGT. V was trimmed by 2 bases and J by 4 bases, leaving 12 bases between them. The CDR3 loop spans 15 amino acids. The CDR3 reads CASSEQGWGNQPQHF. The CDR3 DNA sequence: TGTGCCAGCAGTGAACAGGGATGGGGAAATCAGCCCCAGCATTTT.

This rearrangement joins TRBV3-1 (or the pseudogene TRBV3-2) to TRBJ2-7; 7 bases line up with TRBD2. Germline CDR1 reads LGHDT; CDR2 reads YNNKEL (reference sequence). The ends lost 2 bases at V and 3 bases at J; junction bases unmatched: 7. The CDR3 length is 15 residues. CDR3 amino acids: CASSQTGGQLYEQYF. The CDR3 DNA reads TGTGCCAGCAGCCAAACGGGAGGACAACTCTACGAGCAGTACTTC.

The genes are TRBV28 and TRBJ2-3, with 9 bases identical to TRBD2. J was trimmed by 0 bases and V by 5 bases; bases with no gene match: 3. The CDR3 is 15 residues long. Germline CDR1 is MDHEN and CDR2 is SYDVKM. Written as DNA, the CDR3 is TGTGCCAGCAGTAGCACTAGCGGGAGCACAGATACGCAGTATTTT. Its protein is CASSSTSGSTDTQYF.

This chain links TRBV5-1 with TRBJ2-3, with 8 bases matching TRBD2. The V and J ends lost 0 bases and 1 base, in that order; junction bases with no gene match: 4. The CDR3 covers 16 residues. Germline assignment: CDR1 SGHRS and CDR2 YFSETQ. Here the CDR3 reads CASSLVLAGRTDTQYF. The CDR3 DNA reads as TGCGCCAGCAGCTTGGTCCTAGCGGGCCGCACAGATACGCAGTATTTT.

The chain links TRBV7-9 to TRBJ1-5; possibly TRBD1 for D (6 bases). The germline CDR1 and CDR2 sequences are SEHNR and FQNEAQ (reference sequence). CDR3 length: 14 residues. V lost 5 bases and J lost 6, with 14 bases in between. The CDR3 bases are TGTGCCAGCAGCCCAGGGGAGCGATCTCAGCCCCAGCATTTT. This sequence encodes CASSPGERSQPQHF.

CDR3 nucleotide sequence: TGTGCCAGCTCACAATCCACCGGTCCAAACACCGGGGAGCTGTTTTTT. It codes for CASSQSTGPNTGELFF. The V and J genes are TRBV18 and TRBJ2-2; the D is unclear. This CDR3 is 16 amino acids long. CDR1 is KGHSH and CDR2 is LQKENI in the germline V gene. The V and J ends lost 4 bases and 2 bases respectively, with 14 bases between them.

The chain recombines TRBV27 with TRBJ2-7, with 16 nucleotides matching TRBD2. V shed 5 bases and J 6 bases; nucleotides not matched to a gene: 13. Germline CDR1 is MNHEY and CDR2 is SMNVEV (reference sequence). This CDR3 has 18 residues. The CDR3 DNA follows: TGTGCCAGCAGTAAGGAGGGACTAGCGGGAGGGGCCTTAGGCGAGCAGTACTTC. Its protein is CASSKEGLAGGALGEQYF.

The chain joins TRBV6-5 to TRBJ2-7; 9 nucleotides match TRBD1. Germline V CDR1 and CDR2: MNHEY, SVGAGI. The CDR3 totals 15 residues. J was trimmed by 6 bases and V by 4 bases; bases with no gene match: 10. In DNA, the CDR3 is TGTGCCAGCAGTTCCCCGGGACAGGGTACCAGCGAGCAGTACTTC. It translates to CASSSPGQGTSEQYF.

CDR3 sequence: CASSLSGTAYEQYF. CDR3 DNA sequence: TGTGCCAGCAGCCTTAGCGGGACCGCCTACGAGCAGTACTTC. The rearrangement links TRBV11-3 to TRBJ2-7; 8 nucleotides align to TRBD2. Per the germline V gene, CDR1 is SGHNT and CDR2 is YENEEA. CDR3 length: 14 residues. J lost 2 bases, V lost 5 bases, and 5 bases had no gene match. The complete variable domain, with remaining parts taken from reference TRBV11-3 and TRBJ2-7, reads EAGVVQSPRYKIIEKKQPVAFWCNPISGHNTLYWYLQNLGQGPELLIRYENEEAVDDSQLPKDRFSAERLKGVDSTLKIQPAELGDSAVYLCASSLSGTAYEQYFGPGTRLTVT.

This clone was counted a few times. CDR3 in DNA: TGTGCCAGCAGTTACTCGCAGGGAAGAGCCAAAAACATTCAGTACTTC. This codes for CASSYSQGRAKNIQYF. This sequence joins TRBV6-5 and TRBJ2-4, with a possible D match to TRBD1 (5 bases). This CDR3 has 16 amino acids. Trimming pared 0 bases from V and 0 bases from J, leaving 9 bases between. The V gene's germline CDR1 is MNHEY and CDR2 SVGAGI.